The present T cell receptor (beta chain) was sequenced within a study of Ad26.COV2.S vaccination and SARS-CoV-2 variants. This CDR3 has 13 amino acids. The V and J ends lost 8 bases and 4 bases respectively, with 14 bases between them. Germline V gives CDR1 SNHLY, CDR2 FYNNEI. The data were produced by immunoSEQ multiplex PCR, yet TCRdb's version contains in-frame clones alone and is incomplete. Of over 350,000 clones in the sample, 70% to 90% were seen once. Documented treatment: roughly 19 received Ad26.COV2.S at low or high dose, single or two shots; about five received placebo; per-sample allocation not given. Samples analyzed were those drawn on day 63 after the first vaccine or placebo injection.

The receptor was derived from a person aged 18-65 years who received the Ad26.COV2.S COVID-19 vaccine or a placebo. The chain carries TRBV2 and TRBJ2-5; weak D call: TRBD2 (5 bases). Sequencing was performed on peripheral blood, taken in a trial of Ad26.COV2.S vaccine versus placebo. CDR3 sequence (DNA): TGTGCCAGCCGAGAGGGAGTCCCAGAGACCCAGTACTTC. Protein: CASREGVPETQYF. Complete variable domain (other parts from reference TRBV2 and TRBJ2-5): EPEVTQTPSHQVTQMGQEVILRCVPISNHLYFYWYRQILGQKVEFLVSFYNNEISEKSEIFDDQFSVERPDGSNFTLKIRSTKLEDSAMYFCASREGVPETQYFGPGTRLLVL.